Listed below are T cell receptor beta chains from one sample, sequenced in a study of blood T cell repertoires in COVID-19. Data came from immunoSEQ multiplex PCR; TCRdb stores just in-frame clones and leaves some out. Of 80,000 to 95,000 clones listed, over 70% were seen once; the top ten hold roughly 25%. Input material: peripheral blood. The receptors were gathered from a man older than 75 with active or convalescent COVID-19. Each CDR3 is given with its conserved first and last residue. A D gene is named only where the DNA matches it firmly. Rows may omit the clone size; those that give it use once, few, many or a size class.

CAIRDRGLQHF	TGTGCCATCAGAGACAGGGGTCTCCAGCATTTT	TRBD1	TRBJ1-5	TRBV10-3	-
CASSEAGQIYGYTF	TGTGCCAGCAGTGAAGCGGGACAAATCTATGGCTACACCTTC	-	TRBJ1-2	TRBV6-1	once
CATSRDPGQVSYEQYF	TGTGCCACCAGCAGGGATCCGGGACAGGTTAGCTACGAGCAGTACTTC	TRBD1	TRBJ2-7	TRBV15	-
CASSLDRDHEQYF	TGTGCCAGCAGCTTAGACCGCGATCACGAGCAGTACTTC	-	TRBJ2-7	TRBV11-2	few
CASSSGGGSLSGQFF	TGTGCCAGCAGTTCCGGAGGGGGCTCTCTTAGTGGGCAGTTCTTC	-	TRBJ2-1	TRBV6-2/TRBV6-3	-
CASSLKLGGGPTEAFF	TGTGCCAGCAGCTTGAAGCTGGGGGGAGGTCCTACTGAAGCTTTCTTT	-	TRBJ1-1	TRBV5-4	few
CASTQFRGNTEAFF	TGTGCCAGTACCCAATTCAGGGGGAACACTGAAGCTTTCTTT	-	TRBJ1-1	TRBV19	-
CASSKGTGTGSNQPQHF	TGTGCCAGTAGTAAGGGAACGGGGACAGGAAGCAATCAGCCCCAGCATTTT	TRBD1	TRBJ1-5	TRBV19	-
CASSRSPFSNQPQHF	TGTGCCAGCAGCCGTAGCCCCTTTAGCAATCAGCCCCAGCATTTT	-	TRBJ1-5	TRBV5-6	few
CASRKGLAGGTGELFF	TGTGCCAGCAGGAAGGGCCTAGCGGGGGGCACCGGGGAGCTGTTTTTT	TRBD2	TRBJ2-2	TRBV2	once